The 14 T cell receptor beta chains below all came from one sample that was sequenced in a study of shared clonotypes between healthy human individuals. Produced via immunoSEQ multiplex PCR; TCRdb's table is partial and in-frame only. In the table there are millions of clones, 90% to 95% of which are singletons. What was sequenced was naive CD4+ T cells sorted from blood. Noted subset: CD45RA+ positively selected. The receptors come from a man aged 18 to 29 in good health.

The chain couples TRBV7-8 to TRBJ2-6; 8 nucleotides agree with TRBD1. There are 16 residues in the CDR3. Germline lookup yields CDR1 SGHVS and CDR2 FQNEAQ. With 5 bases clipped from V and 0 bases from J, the junction kept 3 bases outside the gene matches. CDR3 protein: CASSKDRVSGANVLTF. The CDR3 DNA follows: TGTGCCAGCAGCAAGGACAGGGTCTCTGGGGCCAACGTCCTGACTTTC.

V and J are TRBV2 and TRBJ1-6; TRBD1 agrees at 7 bases. The ends lost 9 bases at V and 7 bases at J; junction bases unmatched: 3. This CDR3 has 12 amino acids. Germline CDR1 SNHLY, CDR2 FYNNEI. The CDR3 spells CASEQGNSPLHF. CDR3 bases: TGTGCCAGTGAACAGGGGAATTCACCCCTCCACTTT.

Of note for this clone: Other DNA sequences in the same sample also yield this CDR3. This chain links TRBV4-1 with TRBJ2-2; D gene uncertain. The germline V gene encodes CDR1 MGHRA and CDR2 YSYEKL. This CDR3 spans 14 amino acids. Between the trimmed V and J ends, which lost 1 base and 4 bases, there was a span of 7 bases. CDR3 sequence reads: CASSQGSITGELFF. DNA of the CDR3: TGCGCCAGCAGCCAAGGGAGTATCACCGGGGAGCTGTTTTTT.

The chain couples TRBV10-1 to TRBJ2-2; tentatively, D is TRBD1 or TRBD2 (5 bases each). This CDR3 has 13 residues. In germline, CDR1 is WNHNN, CDR2 SYGVQD (reference sequence). V was cut by 6 bases and J by 7 bases, with 12 bases left in between. The DNA for the CDR3 is TGCGCCAGCAGCCTCGGGACGTACGGGGAGCTGTTTTTT. Its translation: CASSLGTYGELFF.

The chain carries TRBV13 and TRBJ2-1; perhaps TRBD1 as D (6 bases). The V end was cut by 0 bases, the J end by 6 bases, with 6 bases between. There are 13 residues in the CDR3. Germline V gene sequence: CDR1 PRHDT, CDR2 FYEKMQ (reference sequence). The CDR3 sequence: CASSLGGANEQFF. CDR3 bases: TGTGCCAGCAGCTTAGGGGGGGCCAATGAGCAGTTCTTC.

This CDR3 reads CASSDSGRGGVFWAYEQYF. The CDR3 coding sequence is TGTGCCAGCAGTGATTCAGGGAGGGGAGGGGTATTTTGGGCTTACGAGCAGTACTTC. The rearrangement uses TRBV6-1 and TRBJ2-7; 7 positions match TRBD2. CDR1 and CDR2 from the germline V gene are MNHNS and SASEGT. After removal of 3 bases from V and 4 bases from J, the junction contained 21 bases not matched to a gene. The CDR3 extends over 19 amino acids.

The chain employs TRBV30 and TRBJ2-1; TRBD2 agrees at 13 bases. The CDR3 contains 16 residues. V shed 3 bases and J 9 bases; nucleotides not matched to a gene: 11. Germline CDR1 is GTSNPN and CDR2 is SVGIG (reference sequence). The CDR3 DNA sequence: TGTGCCTGGAGCCGTCGGACTAGCGGGAGTAGGGGTGAGCAGTTCTTC. Protein product: CAWSRRTSGSRGEQFF.

The chain recombines TRBV7-9 with TRBJ2-3, with D tentatively TRBD1 (7 bases). Trimming took off 5 bases at V and 4 bases at J, with 13 bases between the two ends. The CDR3 length is 14 residues. Germline V CDR1 and CDR2: SEHNR, FQNEAQ (reference sequence). The CDR3 protein is CASSLDREADTQYF. CDR3 in DNA: TGTGCCAGCAGCCTTGACAGGGAGGCAGATACGCAGTATTTT.

This chain joins TRBV5-6 and TRBJ2-1, with TRBD1 matching 8 bases. J gave up 7 bases and V 0 bases, and 0 bases lay outside the gene matches. This CDR3 spans 13 amino acids. Per the germline V gene, CDR1 is SGHDT and CDR2 is YYEEEE. The CDR3 spells CASSLGQGNEQFF. CDR3 DNA: TGTGCCAGCAGCTTGGGACAGGGGAATGAGCAGTTCTTC.

DNA for the CDR3: TGTGCCAGCAGCTACGGACCGATGAACACTGAAGCTTTCTTT. This translates into CASSYGPMNTEAFF. J is TRBJ1-1 and V is TRBV7-2; no firm D call. Germline-derived CDR1 and CDR2 are SGHTA and FQGNSA. CDR3 size: 14 residues. The germline V and J ends were trimmed by 4 bases and 0 bases, with 9 bases remaining between them.

For this clone: Other DNA sequences in the same sample also yield this CDR3. The rearrangement links TRBV9 to TRBJ1-1, with D tentatively TRBD1 (5 bases). The CDR3 sequence is 14 residues long. CDR1 SGDLS and CDR2 YYNGEE come from the germline V gene. The germline V and J ends were trimmed by 2 bases and 0 bases, with 8 bases remaining between them. CDR3 loop: CASSVGRLNTEAFF. The CDR3 region has the DNA TGTGCCAGCAGCGTGGGGCGGTTGAACACTGAAGCTTTCTTT.

The genes are TRBV7-9 and TRBJ2-7; TRBD1 agrees at 9 bases. Trimming removed 1 base from V and 9 bases from J; junction bases left unmatched: 1. This CDR3 comprises 12 residues. The V gene's germline CDR1 is SEHNR and CDR2 FQNEAQ (reference sequence). The CDR3 region is CASSLETGGQYF. For the CDR3, the DNA is TGTGCCAGCAGCTTAGAGACAGGGGGGCAGTACTTC.

This clone came up a few times. This chain links TRBV10-3 with TRBJ1-6, with 7 bases identical to TRBD1. V trimming: 6 bases; J trimming: 5 bases; junction bases outside the gene matches: 4. The CDR3 is 14 residues long. The germline V gene encodes CDR1 ENHRY and CDR2 SYGVKD. The CDR3 sequence is CAISRDSNNSPLHF. CDR3 DNA: TGTGCCATCAGCCGGGACAGCAATAATTCACCCCTCCACTTT.

V is TRBV7-9 and J is TRBJ2-5; 8 bases map to TRBD2. V trimming: 5 bases; J trimming: 1 base; junction bases outside the gene matches: 9. CDR1 and CDR2 from the germline V gene are SEHNR and FQNEAQ (reference sequence). The CDR3 consists of 16 residues. This CDR3 is CASSPGLANFQETQYF. CDR3 in DNA: TGTGCCAGCAGCCCCGGACTAGCCAACTTCCAAGAGACCCAGTACTTC. The full variable domain, its missing parts supplied by reference TRBV7-9 and TRBJ2-5, is DTGVSQNPRHKITKRGQNVTFRCDPISEHNRLYWYRQTLGQGPEFLTYFQNEAQLEKSRLLSDRFSAERPKGSFSTLEIQRTEQGDSAMYLCASSPGLANFQETQYFGPGTRLLVL.